Following are 18 T cell receptor beta chains from one sample sequenced in a study of T-cell reconstitution after alpha-beta-depleted transplantation in children. Unique molecular identifiers were used to barcode this TCRbeta library. MiXCR was run by TCRdb on the PCR reads, yielding one entry per CDR3 protein. This sample has about 230,000 distinct CDR3 sequences, with 9.7% found just once. The sample consisted of PBMCs from the stem cell graft donor, taken from the stem cell graft. The source of these receptors is a human donor who donated a stem cell graft to a child with SCID.

This clonotype was recorded at least ten times. The gene calls are TRBV6-5 and TRBJ2-3; D could derive from TRBD1 or TRBD2 (5 bases each). The CDR3 runs to 13 residues. Germline loops: CDR1 MNHEY, CDR2 SVGAGI. The germline V and J ends were trimmed by 7 bases and 1 base, with 9 bases remaining between them. Here the CDR3 reads CASKLGGTDTQYF. In DNA form, the CDR3 reads TGTGCCAGCAAACTGGGGGGCACAGATACGCAGTATTTT.

On this clonotype: A clone one base away is much larger, so this may be a read error. The chain is built from TRBV7-4 and TRBJ2-7; maybe TRBD1 (7 bases). The length of the CDR3 is 13 residues. CDR1 and CDR2 from the germline V gene are SGHVT and SQSDAQ. As DNA, the CDR3 is TGTACCAGCAGTGCACAGGGGAGGTACGAGCAGTACTTC. Its protein product is CTSSAQGRYEQYF.

Only a few counts were recorded for this clonotype. The gene calls are TRBV3-1 and TRBJ1-1; D uncertain. Germline assignment: CDR1 LGHDT and CDR2 YNNKEL (reference sequence). Trimming shortened V by 4 bases and J by 0 bases, and 15 bases separated the two germline ends. This CDR3 has 16 amino acids. The CDR3, as DNA: TGTGCCAGCAGCCCGATCGAGATGACACTGAACACTGAAGCTTTCTTT. It codes for CASSPIEMTLNTEAFF.

This clonotype appeared many times. This sequence joins TRBV20-1 and TRBJ2-5; possible D gene TRBD2, 7 bases. CDR3 length: 16 residues. CDR1 is DFQATT and CDR2 is SNEGSKA in the germline V gene (reference sequence). Trimming left V 6 bases short and J 1 base short, with 21 bases between. In DNA form, the CDR3 reads TGCAGTGCCGGGGCGTGGGGGGGCAACGCCCAAGAGACCCAGTACTTC. Amino acid sequence: CSAGAWGGNAQETQYF.

This clonotype was recorded many times. The gene calls are TRBV5-5 and TRBJ1-2; D is uncertain. The CDR3 consists of 14 residues. Trimming removed 2 bases at V and 2 bases at J, with 10 bases between. The germline gives CDR1 SGHKS, CDR2 YYEKEE (reference sequence). The CDR3 bases are TGTGCCAGCAGCTTATCCGGGCTCAACTATGGCTACACCTTC. Encoded protein: CASSLSGLNYGYTF.

This clonotype showed up many times. The rearrangement uses TRBV5-1 and TRBJ2-5; D is undetermined. The germline gives CDR1 SGHRS, CDR2 YFSETQ. CDR3 length: 14 residues. Trimming took off 1 base at V and 1 base at J, with 8 bases between the two ends. Written as DNA, the CDR3 is TGCGCCAGCAGCTTGCACAGTTCCCAAGAGACCCAGTACTTC. Encoded protein: CASSLHSSQETQYF.

Comment on this clonotype: Given a much more abundant clone one base away, this may be a read error. V usage is TRBV9 and J usage is TRBJ1-1, with 9 bases that match TRBD1. Germline V lookup: CDR1 SGDLS, CDR2 YYNGEE. Trimming cost V 6 bases and J 3 bases; bases outside gene matches: 12. CDR3 length equals 16 residues. As DNA, the CDR3 is TGTGCCAGCAACCCCGGGACAGGGAGGGCGTACACTGAAGCTTTCTTT. This encodes CASNPGTGRAYTEAFF.

Regarding this clonotype: A much larger clone lies one base from this, so it may be a read error. The chain uses TRBV20-1 and TRBJ2-7; D is perhaps TRBD1 (6 bases). The CDR3 length is 13 residues. The V gene's germline CDR1 is DFQATT and CDR2 SNEGSKA (reference sequence). This chain's CDR3 is CCARGGRGREQYF. For the CDR3, the DNA is TGCTGTGCTAGAGGAGGCAGGGGAAGGGAGCAGTACTTC.

This clonotype was picked up many times. The chain has TRBV5-1 and TRBJ2-1, with 8 bases identical to TRBD2. The V gene end was trimmed by 5 bases and the J gene end by 5 bases; junction bases not matched to a gene: 6. Germline CDR1 reads SGHRS; CDR2 reads YFSETQ. The CDR3 loop spans 14 amino acids. The CDR3 DNA is TGCGCCAGCAGAGCGGGGGAAAGAAACAATGAGCAGTTCTTC. The encoded protein is CASRAGERNNEQFF.

This clonotype was found many times. The J gene is TRBJ2-3, the V gene TRBV24-1, with D maybe TRBD1 (5 bases). V lost 4 bases to trimming and J lost 2 bases, with 12 bases between them. The CDR3 has 15 residues. Germline CDR1 KGHDR, CDR2 SFDVKD. The CDR3 nucleotides read TGTGCCACCAGTGACCCGACAGTAAACACAGATACGCAGTATTTT. It is translated as CATSDPTVNTDTQYF.

Sample share makes this clonotype medium-sized. V and J are TRBV5-1 and TRBJ2-1; D not certain. The CDR3 length is 14 residues. CDR1 and CDR2 from the germline V gene are SGHRS and YFSETQ. Deletions cut 4 bases from V and 0 bases from J, with 8 bases between. CDR3 nucleotide sequence: TGCGCCAGCAGCCTCCAGAGCTCCTACAATGAGCAGTTCTTC. This codes for CASSLQSSYNEQFF.

This clonotype was observed a handful of times. V gene TRBV19 combines with J gene TRBJ1-5; tentative D call: TRBD1 (5 bases). Germline V gives CDR1 LNHDA, CDR2 SQIVND (reference sequence). The ends were cut back, 6 bases at V and 4 bases at J, with 16 bases in the middle. This CDR3 region has 15 residues. The CDR3 reads CASRRAGLGNQPQHF. For the CDR3, the DNA is TGTGCCAGTAGGAGGGCAGGGTTGGGAAATCAGCCCCAGCATTTT.

This clonotype was seen at least ten times. This rearrangement joins TRBV30 to TRBJ2-7, with D uncertain. The CDR3 has 12 amino acids. CDR1 is GTSNPN and CDR2 is SVGIG in the germline V gene (reference sequence). V dropped 0 bases and J dropped 3 bases, with 6 bases sitting between them. The CDR3 region has the DNA TGTGCCTGGAGTGTACGGGTCTACGAGCAGTACTTC. Its protein is CAWSVRVYEQYF.

This clonotype was counted many times. The chain has TRBV29-1 and TRBJ2-7; D unclear. Trimming took off 6 bases at V and 4 bases at J, with 19 bases between the two ends. This CDR3 comprises 14 residues. CDR1 and CDR2 (germline): SQVTM, ANQGSEA. Here the CDR3 DNA reads TGCAGCGTCGAAACCACGTTAAGGAGATACGAGCAGTACTTC. Translating gives CSVETTLRRYEQYF.

There are many counts of this clonotype. V usage is TRBV5-1 and J usage is TRBJ2-5; 10 bases are a match to TRBD1. V lost 2 bases, J lost 3 bases, and 7 bases stayed unmatched. Germline lookup yields CDR1 SGHRS and CDR2 YFSETQ. The CDR3 is made up of 16 amino acids. CDR3 in amino acids: CASSFYSGTGEETQYF. CDR3 DNA sequence: TGCGCCAGCAGCTTCTACTCCGGGACAGGGGAAGAGACCCAGTACTTC. Complete variable domain (other parts from reference TRBV5-1 and TRBJ2-5): KAGVTQTPRYLIKTRGQQVTLSCSPISGHRSVSWYQQTPGQGLQFLFEYFSETQRNKGNFPGRFSGRQFSNSRSEMNVSTLELGDSALYLCASSFYSGTGEETQYFGPGTRLLVL.

The chain employs TRBV10-1 and TRBJ2-1; a weak D match, TRBD2 (6 bases). Trimming took 5 bases from V and 1 from J, leaving 15 bases between them. Germline assignment: CDR1 WNHNN and CDR2 SYGVQD (reference sequence). This CDR3 region has 16 residues. CDR3 nucleotide sequence: TGCGCCAGCAGTCGACTAGGTCAGAGGTCCTACAATGAGCAGTTCTTC. Protein product: CASSRLGQRSYNEQFF.

This clonotype was observed a handful of times. The V gene is TRBV12-3 or TRBV12-4, the J gene TRBJ1-1; no clear D. The CDR3 contains 12 residues. The V gene lost 1 base and the J gene lost 5 bases, with 5 bases spanning the gap. CDR3 DNA sequence: TGTGCCAGCAGTTTAGTACGAACTGAAGCTTTCTTT. It encodes CASSLVRTEAFF.

This clonotype was counted at least ten times. This chain connects TRBV12-3 or TRBV12-4 to TRBJ2-2, with D tentatively TRBD2 (6 bases). Trimming left V 6 bases short and J 4 bases short, with 12 bases between. The CDR3 length is 14 residues. The CDR3, as DNA: TGTGCCAGCAGCCTGGGACTCTTCACCGGGGAGCTGTTTTTT. This encodes CASSLGLFTGELFF.